These 32 T cell receptor beta chains were all obtained from the same sample, sequenced in a study of CD8+ T cells in alopecia areata. Extracted from the samples, RNA was reverse transcribed into cDNA to serve as the sequencing template. The protocol was immunoSEQ multiplex PCR, while the TCRdb copy is restricted to in-frame clones and leaves out a portion. Among more than 110,000 clones listed, roughly 50% were seen once. Sequenced material: CD4+ T cells sorted from blood, taken at week 0. These receptor sequences come from a human donor with alopecia areata.

Of note for this clone: One end of the junction does not line up with germline, which may come from a read error. V gene TRBV7-7 combines with J gene TRBJ2-3; TRBD1 aligns across 7 bases. CDR1 is SSHAT and CDR2 is FNYEAQ in the germline V gene (reference sequence). The CDR3 sequence is 15 residues long. In DNA form, the CDR3 reads TGTGCTAGCAGCTTAGCGACAGGGCCTACAGATACGCAGTATTTT. Protein: CASSLATGPTDTQYF.

The genes are TRBV29-1 and TRBJ1-4; no clear D gene. CDR1 is SQVTM and CDR2 is ANQGSEA in the germline V gene. V was shortened by 6 bases and J by 5 bases, with 10 bases between the two germline ends. The CDR3 runs to 12 residues. This CDR3 reads CSVGSRNEKLFF. CDR3 DNA: TGCAGCGTGGGGAGCCGAAATGAAAAACTGTTTTTT. Based on the CDR3 plus reference TRBV29-1 and TRBJ1-4, the full variable domain is SAVISQKPSRDICQRGTSLTIQCQVDSQVTMMFWYRQQPGQSLTLIATANQGSEATYESGFVIDKFPISRPNLTFSTLTVSNMSPEDSSIYLCSVGSRNEKLFFGSGTQLSVL.

The chain recombines TRBV2 with TRBJ2-5, with no clear D. Germline CDR1 is SNHLY and CDR2 is FYNNEI. The CDR3 has 14 amino acids. The V and J ends lost 7 bases and 1 base respectively, with 13 bases between them. As DNA, the CDR3 is TGTGCCAGCAAGGCCTGGATGGGCCAAGAGACCCAGTACTTC. As protein: CASKAWMGQETQYF.

The chain couples TRBV18 to TRBJ2-5, with a tentative D call TRBD1 (6 bases). Trimming stripped 3 bases from V and 3 bases from J, with 8 bases between. Germline V CDR1 and CDR2: KGHSH, LQKENI. This CDR3 has 13 residues. The CDR3 nucleotides read TGTGCCAGCTCACCTGGACAGAAAGAGACCCAGTACTTC. It yields the protein CASSPGQKETQYF.

The chain has TRBV29-1 and TRBJ2-5; 9 bases map to TRBD2. Losses at the gene ends were 6 bases for V and 4 bases for J; bases not matched to a gene: 9. In germline, CDR1 is SQVTM, CDR2 ANQGSEA. CDR3 length: 14 residues. This chain's CDR3 is CSVDGGGAGETQYF. The CDR3, as DNA: TGCAGCGTCGACGGCGGGGGGGCCGGAGAGACCCAGTACTTC.

This clone occurred once. The chain is built from TRBV30 and TRBJ2-1; 7 bases map to TRBD2. V shed 8 bases, J shed 7 bases, and the junction held 8 bases outside the gene matches. The germline CDR1 and CDR2 sequences are GTSNPN and SVGIG (reference sequence). CDR3 length: 12 amino acids. This CDR3 reads CAVGTKVNEQFF. CDR3 in DNA: TGTGCCGTTGGGACTAAAGTGAATGAGCAGTTCTTC. The full variable domain, with the rest looked up from reference TRBV30 and TRBJ2-1, is SQTIHQWPATLVQPVGSPLSLECTVEGTSNPNLYWYRQAAGRGLQLLFYSVGIGQISSEVPQNLSASRPQDRQFILSSKKLLLSDSGFYLCAVGTKVNEQFFGPGTRLTVL.

V usage is TRBV5-4 and J usage is TRBJ2-3; 7 bases fit TRBD2. The CDR3 contains 13 residues. CDR1 and CDR2 from the germline V gene are SGHNT and YYREEE (reference sequence). Trimming took 0 bases from V and 5 from J; bases not matched to a gene: 0. This chain's CDR3 is CASSLAGGDTQYF. The CDR3 bases are TGTGCCAGCAGCTTGGCGGGAGGAGATACGCAGTATTTT.

The genes are TRBV29-1 and TRBJ1-1; D unclear. The CDR3 totals 13 residues. Germline CDR1 SQVTM, CDR2 ANQGSEA. V lost 4 bases and J 0 bases, leaving 9 bases between the germline ends. The chain's CDR3 is CSVVTPLNTEAFF. CDR3 DNA: TGCAGCGTTGTAACCCCACTGAACACTGAAGCTTTCTTT.

This chain links TRBV11-2 with TRBJ2-7; D gene ambiguous. The germline V gene encodes CDR1 SGHAT and CDR2 FQNNGV. The length of the CDR3 is 12 residues. Deletions cut 0 bases from V and 4 bases from J, with 4 bases between. Here the CDR3 DNA reads TGTGCCAGCAGCTTAGATAGATACGAGCAGTACTTC. It specifies CASSLDRYEQYF.

The chain couples TRBV20-1 to TRBJ2-5; D gene ambiguous. This CDR3 comprises 11 residues. Between the trimmed V and J ends, which lost 1 base and 5 bases, there was a span of 5 bases. CDR1 is DFQATT, CDR2 SNEGSKA, per germline (reference sequence). The CDR3: CSARVEETQYF. DNA of the CDR3: TGCAGTGCTAGAGTAGAGGAGACCCAGTACTTC.

CDR3 DNA sequence: TGTGCCTGGAGTGTTGGGTGGGGCGGGGATGGCTACACCTTC. Translating gives CAWSVGWGGDGYTF. This chain joins TRBV30 and TRBJ1-2; possible D gene TRBD1, 5 bases. Trimming pared 0 bases from V and 6 bases from J, leaving 14 bases between. Germline V gene sequence: CDR1 GTSNPN, CDR2 SVGIG (reference sequence). The CDR3 has 14 amino acids.

The chain links TRBV2 to TRBJ2-7; no reliable D call. The CDR3 runs 12 residues. Trimming removed 7 bases from V and 5 bases from J, with 12 bases in between. Per the germline V gene, CDR1 is SNHLY and CDR2 is FYNNEI. As DNA, the CDR3 is TGTGCCAGCAAGGGTGAAGTCAACGAGCAGTACTTC. Translated, it gives CASKGEVNEQYF.

The chain uses TRBV29-1 and TRBJ1-2; 7 bases map to TRBD1. The V gene's germline CDR1 is SQVTM and CDR2 ANQGSEA. V shed 4 bases, J shed 4 bases, and the junction held 9 bases outside the gene matches. The length of the CDR3 is 14 residues. CDR3 sequence reads: CSVATGVKGYGYTF. In DNA, the CDR3 is TGCAGCGTTGCCACAGGGGTAAAAGGCTATGGCTACACCTTC.

This chain uses TRBV5-6 with TRBJ2-2; unclear D gene. Germline values: CDR1 SGHDT, CDR2 YYEEEE. The CDR3 consists of 15 residues. Between the trimmed V and J ends, which lost 0 bases and 4 bases, there was a span of 10 bases. Written as DNA, the CDR3 is TGTGCCAGCAGCTTGGCCGTCCTCAGCACCGGGGAGCTGTTTTTT. The encoded protein is CASSLAVLSTGELFF.

Here the CDR3 DNA reads TGTGCCAGCAGCAGGCCGGGACTAGCGTCGGCCAAAAACATTCAGTACTTC. Residues: CASSRPGLASAKNIQYF. This chain links TRBV7-2 with TRBJ2-4; TRBD2 matches 10 bases. J gave up 1 base and V 5 bases, and 8 bases lay outside the gene matches. CDR1 and CDR2 from the germline V gene are SGHTA and FQGNSA. This CDR3 comprises 17 residues.

The V gene is TRBV10-1, the J gene TRBJ1-2; D unresolved. The germline gives CDR1 WNHNN, CDR2 SYGVQD (reference sequence). The CDR3 has 15 residues. The germline V and J ends were trimmed by 3 bases and 3 bases, with 14 bases remaining between them. This CDR3 reads CASSEMIGNYYGYTF. The CDR3 DNA follows: TGCGCCAGCAGTGAAATGATTGGGAACTACTATGGCTACACCTTC.

The CDR3 reads CASSGTSGKTDTQYF. The CDR3 DNA reads as TGTGCCAGCAGTGGGACTAGCGGGAAAACAGATACGCAGTATTTT. This chain joins TRBV2 and TRBJ2-3, with 12 positions matching TRBD2. CDR1 is SNHLY and CDR2 is FYNNEI in the germline V gene. V lost 4 bases and J lost 3; bases outside the gene matches: 2. CDR3 length: 15 amino acids.

The CDR3 protein is CASLPAGNSYEQYF. The CDR3 DNA reads TGTGCCAGCCTGCCCGCAGGAAATTCCTACGAGCAGTACTTC. The chain is built from TRBV6-5 and TRBJ2-7; D call uncertain. Germline V gene data show CDR1 as MNHEY and CDR2 as SVGAGI. CDR3 size: 14 residues. V lost 8 bases to trimming and J lost 1 base, with 15 bases between them.

The gene calls are TRBV6-1 and TRBJ1-1; unclear D gene. Trimming removed 8 bases at V and 7 bases at J, with 11 bases between. The CDR3 is 11 amino acids. Germline loops: CDR1 MNHNS, CDR2 SASEGT. Here the CDR3 DNA reads TGTGCCAGCGAGATCCAGGTTGAAGCTTTCTTT. Its translation is CASEIQVEAFF.

This clone showed up just a few times. The rearrangement links TRBV27 to TRBJ2-7, with D tentatively TRBD2 (6 bases). Trimming left V 0 bases short and J 1 base short, with 13 bases between. CDR3 length: 16 residues. Germline V gene data show CDR1 as MNHEY and CDR2 as SMNVEV (reference sequence). The DNA of the CDR3 is TGTGCCAGCAGTTTATCGCCCCGGAGGGGATCCTACGAGCAGTACTTC. It yields the protein CASSLSPRRGSYEQYF.

The chain recombines TRBV29-1 with TRBJ2-5; 7 bases align to TRBD2. This CDR3 is built from 13 residues. Germline V gives CDR1 SQVTM, CDR2 ANQGSEA. Unmatched junction bases numbered 8, after V lost 6 bases and J lost 4 bases. The CDR3 DNA is TGCAGCGTCAACTCGGGGGGACCAGAGACCCAGTACTTC. This encodes CSVNSGGPETQYF.

The chain is built from TRBV5-4 and TRBJ1-6; a weak D match, TRBD1 (5 bases). V was cut by 1 base and J by 7 bases, with 15 bases left in between. The CDR3 covers 16 residues. Per germline, CDR1 SGHNT and CDR2 YYREEE (reference sequence). In DNA form, the CDR3 reads TGTGCCAGCAGCTTGACCTGGGACCGACCAAATTCACCCCTCCACTTT. The encoded protein is CASSLTWDRPNSPLHF.

V is TRBV19 and J is TRBJ2-2; D possibly corresponds to TRBD1 (6 bases). Germline V gene sequence: CDR1 LNHDA, CDR2 SQIVND (reference sequence). CDR3 length: 18 residues. V lost 8 bases and J lost 0, with 22 bases in between. CDR3: CASQRAIQDRTNTGELFF. The CDR3 nucleotides are TGTGCCAGTCAACGGGCGATTCAAGACAGGACGAACACCGGGGAGCTGTTTTTT.

This sequence joins TRBV7-6 and TRBJ2-7, with 7 bases lining up with TRBD1. In germline, CDR1 is SGHVS, CDR2 FNYEAQ. This CDR3 spans 16 amino acids. V was clipped by 1 base and J by 3 bases; unmatched bases: 9. CDR3 bases: TGTGCCAGCAGCTTAGGGGCTCCGGGACAGAGCTACGAGCAGTACTTC. Protein product: CASSLGAPGQSYEQYF.

The CDR3 reads CASSVAGVNTEAFF. DNA of the CDR3: TGTGCCAGCAGCGTAGCAGGGGTGAACACTGAAGCTTTCTTT. The gene calls are TRBV9 and TRBJ1-1; D is perhaps TRBD1 (6 bases). The V end was cut by 0 bases, the J end by 0 bases, with 6 bases between. Per the germline V gene, CDR1 is SGDLS and CDR2 is YYNGEE. This CDR3 region has 14 residues.

There are a few counts of this clone. The chain joins TRBV11-2 to TRBJ2-5; D ambiguous. The CDR3 covers 14 residues. V shed 5 bases and J shed 3 bases, with 13 bases lying between them. Germline V gives CDR1 SGHAT, CDR2 FQNNGV. The CDR3 is CASSRALMEETQYF. Here the CDR3 DNA reads TGTGCCAGCAGCCGAGCGTTGATGGAAGAGACCCAGTACTTC.

A remark on this clone: This sample also contains other DNA sequences that code for the same CDR3. The V and J genes are TRBV30 and TRBJ2-7, with D unclear. This CDR3 spans 11 amino acids. The germline gives CDR1 GTSNPN, CDR2 SVGIG (reference sequence). Trimming stripped 0 bases from V and 4 bases from J, with 4 bases between. CDR3 loop: CAWSVSYEQYF. The CDR3 region has the DNA TGTGCCTGGAGTGTGAGTTACGAGCAGTACTTC.

This clone occurred a few times. The V and J genes are TRBV7-9 and TRBJ2-3, with TRBD2 matching over 9 bases. V was clipped by 0 bases and J by 4 bases; unmatched bases: 5. The CDR3 contains 16 residues. Germline V gene sequence: CDR1 SEHNR, CDR2 FQNEAQ (reference sequence). The DNA of the CDR3 is TGTGCCAGCAGCTTAGCAGCGGGGGGTTCGTCAGATACGCAGTATTTT. It translates to CASSLAAGGSSDTQYF. Looking up the rest from reference TRBV7-9 and TRBJ2-3 gives the full variable domain: DTGVSQNPRHKITKRGQNVTFRCDPISEHNRLYWYRQTLGQGPEFLTYFQNEAQLEKSRLLSDRFSAERPKGSFSTLEIQRTEQGDSAMYLCASSLAAGGSSDTQYFGPGTRLTVL.

This chain links TRBV25-1 with TRBJ2-3, with 9 bases matching TRBD1. The CDR3 extends over 17 amino acids. Germline CDR1 reads MGHDK; CDR2 reads SYGVNS. V was clipped by 1 base and J by 2 bases; unmatched bases: 7. The CDR3 DNA follows: TGTGCCAGCAGTGAATTGATCGGGACAGGGTCCACAGATACGCAGTATTTT. Translation: CASSELIGTGSTDTQYF.

The V and J genes are TRBV15 and TRBJ2-1, with TRBD1 as a possible D gene (6 bases). Trimming removed 1 base from V and 6 bases from J, with 10 bases in between. The germline V gene has CDR1 LNHNV and CDR2 YYDKDF (reference sequence). The CDR3 totals 14 residues. CDR3 protein: CATSRGQVPNEQFF. The CDR3 region has the DNA TGTGCCACCAGCAGAGGACAGGTCCCCAATGAGCAGTTCTTC.

V is TRBV6-6 and J is TRBJ2-7, with no clear D. V was pared by 2 bases and J by 3 bases, with 8 bases between. This CDR3 contains 13 residues. Germline V gives CDR1 MNHNY, CDR2 SVGAGI (reference sequence). The chain's CDR3 is CASSYVDGYEQYF. In nucleotides, the CDR3 is TGTGCCAGCAGTTACGTTGACGGCTACGAGCAGTACTTC.

This clone was seen only a few times. The chain is built from TRBV1 and TRBJ2-7; TRBD2 reflects the table's D call only, with no check against the DNA. TRBV1 is a pseudogene locus. This CDR3 has 16 amino acids. In DNA, the CDR3 is TGCACCAGCAGCCAAGATCCCGGCGGGGACTCCTACGAGCAGTACTTC. Protein product: CTSSQDPGGDSYEQYF.